These T cell receptor beta chains were read from a single sample in a study of hypomethylating agent response in myelodysplastic syndrome. Sequencing was performed with immunoSEQ multiplex PCR; in TCRdb, only in-frame clones are kept and a portion is missing. Of roughly 3,400 clones in the sample, more than 75% were seen once. The specimen was bone marrow, collected before or after starting hypomethylating agent treatment for myelodysplastic syndrome (not recorded which). The receptors come from a human donor with myelodysplastic syndrome. Each CDR3 is given with its conserved first and last residue.

V gene: TRBV11-2; J gene: TRBJ2-1; CDR3 protein: CASSKAGLYNEQFF
V gene: TRBV9; J gene: TRBJ1-2; CDR3 protein: CASRGGEMDNYGYTF
V gene: TRBV25-1; J gene: TRBJ2-1; CDR3 protein: CASSVQGLGVGKQFF
V gene: TRBV11-3; J gene: TRBJ2-1; CDR3 protein: CASSLGTYNEQFF
V gene: TRBV6-6; J gene: TRBJ2-3; CDR3 protein: CATGQGANTDTQYF
V gene: TRBV30; J gene: TRBJ2-1; CDR3 protein: CAWKLYNEQFF
V gene: TRBV19; J gene: TRBJ1-5; CDR3 protein: CASSDKSGHQPQHF
V gene: TRBV6-5; J gene: TRBJ2-7; CDR3 protein: CASSRVGQVQHEQYF
V gene: TRBV5-1; J gene: TRBJ2-5; CDR3 protein: CASSLENTQETQYF
V gene: TRBV7-2; J gene: TRBJ2-1; CDR3 protein: CASSLVGLAPNNEQFF
V gene: TRBV6-1; J gene: TRBJ1-6; CDR3 protein: CASSRTGDSSPLHF
V gene: TRBV10-2; J gene: TRBJ2-4; CDR3 protein: CASRGGGAVDIQYF
V gene: TRBV9; J gene: TRBJ1-2; CDR3 protein: CASSLAGGHGRYGYTF
V gene: TRBV28; J gene: TRBJ1-4; CDR3 protein: CASISGGRPNEKLFF
V gene: TRBV19; J gene: TRBJ1-4; CDR3 protein: CASRPFGAEKLFF
V gene: TRBV2; J gene: TRBJ1-4; CDR3 protein: CASSPTVGTNEKLFF
V gene: TRBV7-6; J gene: TRBJ2-7; CDR3 protein: CASSSDSAYEQYF
V gene: TRBV7-3; J gene: TRBJ2-2; CDR3 protein: CASSNTGSGELFF
V gene: TRBV15; J gene: TRBJ1-3; CDR3 protein: CATSIEQGPGNTIYF
V gene: TRBV5-1; J gene: TRBJ1-1; CDR3 protein: CASSLSPQGEVSGTEAFF
V gene: TRBV27; J gene: TRBJ1-3; CDR3 protein: CASSLTRSGNTIYF
V gene: TRBV7-9; J gene: TRBJ1-2; CDR3 protein: CASSPKADRVGGYTF
V gene: TRBV6-1; J gene: TRBJ1-5; CDR3 protein: CASSQISNQPQHF
V gene: TRBV5-1; J gene: TRBJ1-6; CDR3 protein: CASSSATGALARNSPLHF
V gene: TRBV28; J gene: TRBJ2-7; CDR3 protein: CASTPGDFYEQYF
V gene: TRBV5-4; J gene: TRBJ1-2; CDR3 protein: CASSLQAGGGYTF
V gene: TRBV18; J gene: TRBJ2-1; CDR3 protein: CASSPLRRGLDGEQFF
V gene: TRBV7-2; J gene: TRBJ2-7; CDR3 protein: CASSLLQGYEQYF
V gene: TRBV7-9; J gene: TRBJ2-3; CDR3 protein: CASSLGSSGWGTQYF
V gene: TRBV4-1; J gene: TRBJ2-5; CDR3 protein: CASSQDRLATSAKKFEETQYF
V gene: TRBV19; J gene: TRBJ2-5; CDR3 protein: CASKAPGTGKSGTQYF
V gene: TRBV7-9; J gene: TRBJ1-3; CDR3 protein: CASSPTSPRQYSGNTIYF
V gene: TRBV9; J gene: TRBJ2-1; CDR3 protein: CASSVAVAGTGGINEQFF
V gene: TRBV7-6; J gene: TRBJ2-2; CDR3 protein: CASSLVQGFTGELFF
V gene: TRBV10-3; J gene: TRBJ2-2; CDR3 protein: CAISEQPETGELFF
V gene: TRBV4-1; J gene: TRBJ1-2; CDR3 protein: CASSQGDRAYGYTF
V gene: TRBV7-8; J gene: TRBJ1-4; CDR3 protein: CASSLAALTGGEEKLFF
V gene: TRBV13; J gene: TRBJ1-2; CDR3 protein: CASSLGLKTGISGYTF
V gene: TRBV7-8; J gene: TRBJ2-3; CDR3 protein: CASSQDTTDTQYF
V gene: TRBV7-2; J gene: TRBJ2-2; CDR3 protein: CASVFSGGYRGELFF
V gene: TRBV7-9; J gene: TRBJ1-4; CDR3 protein: CASSSAGGVREKLFF
V gene: TRBV6-5; J gene: TRBJ1-2; CDR3 protein: CASRTGSGYTF
V gene: TRBV2; J gene: TRBJ1-4; CDR3 protein: CASSENSATNEKLFF
V gene: TRBV4-1; J gene: TRBJ1-1; CDR3 protein: CASSWDRGNTEAFF
V gene: TRBV7-3; J gene: TRBJ2-1; CDR3 protein: CASSLGTGVQFF
V gene: TRBV6-5; J gene: TRBJ2-1; CDR3 protein: CASSPAGNPYNEQFF
V gene: TRBV4-1; J gene: TRBJ1-2; CDR3 protein: CASSQETNSRRGYTF
V gene: TRBV2; J gene: .; CDR3 protein: CASRSPVGTRPLSEQYF
V gene: TRBV30; J gene: TRBJ1-1; CDR3 protein: CAWSVNRGWAAEAFF
V gene: TRBV27; J gene: TRBJ1-1; CDR3 protein: CASSLGATTEAFF
V gene: TRBV10-1; J gene: TRBJ2-7; CDR3 protein: CASSQTPGQGAYEQYF
V gene: TRBV18; J gene: TRBJ2-3; CDR3 protein: CASSPGRTDTQYF
V gene: TRBV19; J gene: TRBJ2-7; CDR3 protein: CASTRTGSGYEQYF
V gene: TRBV13; J gene: TRBJ1-6; CDR3 protein: CASSLYGQSKNSPLHF
V gene: TRBV6-6; J gene: TRBJ1-5; CDR3 protein: CASSHTGGRQPQHF
V gene: TRBV7-9; J gene: TRBJ1-4; CDR3 protein: CASSRTGGMEKLFF
V gene: TRBV13; J gene: TRBJ1-4; CDR3 protein: CASSAGQTTNEKLFF